One sample yielded the 10 T cell receptor beta chains listed below, sequenced in a study of blood T cells in healthy people across ages. Then a second PCR, running roughly 6 to 12 cycles, was carried out with a sample-barcoded 5' primer and a J-beta primer mix. Each CDR3 protein gets one entry after TCRdb re-called the 5' RACE reads with MiXCR. Here the sample spans about 720,000 distinct CDR3 sequences, around 25% being singletons. The same specimen was also included in a second study, on T cells of mothers and their children.

Specimen: blood. The receptor source for this set is a boy under 18 in good health.

The rearrangement links TRBV28 to TRBJ1-4, with D tentatively TRBD1 (5 bases). CDR1 MDHEN and CDR2 SYDVKM come from the germline V gene. V lost 5 bases and J lost 7, with 17 bases in between. This CDR3 region has 15 residues. CDR3 in amino acids: CASSPPPGSREKLFF. CDR3 nucleotides: TGTGCCAGCAGTCCCCCCCCAGGGTCGCGTGAAAAACTGTTTTTT.

The chain has TRBV20-1 and TRBJ2-5; TRBD2 is a possible D gene (5 bases). This CDR3 is 16 amino acids long. V lost 1 base to trimming and J lost 1 base, with 16 bases between them. The germline CDR1 and CDR2 sequences are DFQATT and SNEGSKA (reference sequence). The CDR3 sequence: CSARAGFLSSQETQYF. The CDR3 DNA follows: TGCAGTGCTAGAGCGGGGTTCCTCAGCAGCCAAGAGACCCAGTACTTC.

This clonotype was observed at least ten times. The chain links TRBV24-1 to TRBJ2-1; D unclear. Germline loops: CDR1 KGHDR, CDR2 SFDVKD. The CDR3 sequence is 16 residues long. Trimming cost V 4 bases and J 8 bases, with 20 bases left between them. The CDR3 spells CATSDTPPRAGDEQFF. CDR3 DNA: TGTGCCACCAGTGACACTCCGCCTAGGGCTGGTGATGAGCAGTTCTTC.

A few counts support this clonotype. The gene calls are TRBV29-1 and TRBJ1-2, with D possibly TRBD1 on 6 matching bases. This CDR3 is built from 12 residues. The V and J ends lost 7 bases and 4 bases respectively, with 13 bases between them. Germline V gene data show CDR1 as SQVTM and CDR2 as ANQGSEA. The CDR3 region is CSGVIQGYGYTF. The CDR3 region has the DNA TGCAGCGGTGTAATACAGGGCTATGGCTACACCTTC. Complete variable domain (other parts from reference TRBV29-1 and TRBJ1-2): SAVISQKPSRDICQRGTSLTIQCQVDSQVTMMFWYRQQPGQSLTLIATANQGSEATYESGFVIDKFPISRPNLTFSTLTVSNMSPEDSSIYLCSGVIQGYGYTFGSGTRLTVV.

Note on this clonotype: The junction departs from the called germline gene at one end, perhaps through a read error. The chain carries TRBV18 and TRBJ1-1; the D is unclear. The CDR3 has 13 residues. From germline, CDR1 is KGHSH and CDR2 LQKENI. The CDR3 reads CASTPSGNTEAFF. The CDR3 nucleotides are TGTGCCAGCACACCATCGGGGAACACTGAAGCTTTCTTT. The whole variable domain, filled in from reference TRBV18 and TRBJ1-1, reads NAGVMQNPRHLVRRRGQEARLRCSPMKGHSHVYWYRQLPEEGLKFMVYLQKENIIDESGMPKERFSAEFPKEGPSILRIQQVVRGDSAAYFCASTPSGNTEAFFGQGTRLTVV.

This clonotype has more than one count but fewer than ten. The chain recombines TRBV12-3 or TRBV12-4 with TRBJ2-2; D is unresolved. The CDR3 has 14 amino acids. Trimming left V 7 bases short and J 6 bases short, with 15 bases between. The CDR3 region is CASIPDGRPGELFF. CDR3 nucleotide sequence: TGTGCCAGCATCCCGGACGGAAGGCCCGGGGAGCTGTTTTTT.

This chain joins TRBV2 and TRBJ2-1; tentative D call: TRBD2 (6 bases). CDR1 is SNHLY, CDR2 FYNNEI, per germline. V lost 7 bases and J 8 bases, leaving 15 bases between the germline ends. The CDR3 sequence is 13 residues long. The CDR3 here is CASKSTSFYEQFF. The CDR3 DNA reads as TGTGCCAGCAAATCGACTAGTTTCTATGAGCAGTTCTTC.

The sample holds a few counts of this clonotype. This chain links TRBV7-2 with TRBJ1-4; D perhaps matches TRBD1 (5 bases). This CDR3 spans 17 amino acids. The germline V and J ends were trimmed by 4 bases and 9 bases, with 24 bases remaining between them. The V gene's germline CDR1 is SGHTA and CDR2 FQGNSA. CDR3 amino acids: CASSYPPGDLRRQKLFF. Here the CDR3 DNA reads TGTGCCAGCAGCTACCCCCCGGGGGACCTTCGGAGGCAAAAACTGTTTTTT.

DNA of the CDR3: TGCAGCGTCAACGGATTGGCGGGGGGGCCTTACGAGCAGTACTTC. Protein sequence: CSVNGLAGGPYEQYF. The V gene is TRBV29-1, the J gene TRBJ2-7; 9 nucleotides line up with TRBD2. Germline CDR1 reads SQVTM; CDR2 reads ANQGSEA. The CDR3 spans 15 residues. The trim removed 6 bases at V and 4 bases at J, leaving 13 bases unmatched.

The CDR3 reads CASSNRDSHGYTF. The DNA for the CDR3 is TGTGCCAGCAGCAACCGGGACAGTCACGGCTACACCTTC. The chain carries TRBV21-1 and TRBJ1-2; the table assigns TRBD1, which was not confirmed against the DNA. TRBV21-1 is listed as a pseudogene. This CDR3 has 13 residues.